The 17 T cell receptor beta chains reported below all come from one sample, sequenced in a study of blood T cell repertoires in COVID-19. Clones were sequenced by immunoSEQ multiplex PCR, and TCRdb holds only the in-frame ones, with some missing. The top ten hold under 7% of the sample, which has 100,000 to 150,000 clones, about 85% seen once. The sample consisted of peripheral blood. These receptors were obtained from a man aged 80 or over with active or convalescent COVID-19.

The V gene is TRBV5-6, the J gene TRBJ2-5, with 12 nucleotides matching TRBD2. V shed 0 bases and J 5 bases; nucleotides not matched to a gene: 2. Germline V gives CDR1 SGHDT, CDR2 YYEEEE. The CDR3 runs to 15 residues. The CDR3 nucleotides read TGTGCCAGCAGCTTGGACCTAGCGGGGGGGGAGACCCAGTACTTC. Translating gives CASSLDLAGGETQYF.

The sample holds a few counts of this clone. The chain carries TRBV4-1 and TRBJ2-1; 9 bases are a match to TRBD2. Per the germline V gene, CDR1 is MGHRA and CDR2 is YSYEKL. The J segment lost 2 bases and the V segment lost 3 bases, leaving 5 bases of the junction unmatched. The length of the CDR3 is 16 residues. In DNA, the CDR3 is TGCGCCAGCAGCCAGTCGGTAGCGGGAGCCTACAATGAGCAGTTCTTC. This codes for CASSQSVAGAYNEQFF.

This clone was seen a single time. V and J are TRBV7-3 and TRBJ1-1; 8 nucleotides agree with TRBD1. CDR3 length: 17 residues. The J segment lost 0 bases and the V segment lost 5 bases, leaving 11 bases of the junction unmatched. Germline values: CDR1 SGHTA, CDR2 FQGTGA. CDR3 in DNA: TGTGCCAGCAGCCCCGGGACAGGCGGGTATATGAACACTGAAGCTTTCTTT. Protein: CASSPGTGGYMNTEAFF.

The V and J genes are TRBV28 and TRBJ1-1; 7 nucleotides agree with TRBD1. The CDR3 consists of 13 residues. CDR1 is MDHEN, CDR2 SYDVKM, per germline. V was clipped by 3 bases and J by 8 bases; unmatched bases: 6. The CDR3 sequence is CASSLRLTGEAFF. CDR3 DNA: TGTGCCAGCAGTTTGCGCCTGACAGGGGAAGCTTTCTTT.

For the CDR3, the DNA is TGTGCCAGCAGTGGGAACGAGCGGGGAGACCACAATGAGCAGTTCTTC. It translates to CASSGNERGDHNEQFF. This chain uses TRBV2 with TRBJ2-1, with 7 bases identical to TRBD2. V shed 4 bases, J shed 5 bases, and the junction held 11 bases outside the gene matches. CDR1 SNHLY and CDR2 FYNNEI come from the germline V gene. This CDR3 region has 16 residues.

The chain is built from TRBV11-3 and TRBJ2-3; 7 positions agree with TRBD1. In germline, CDR1 is SGHNT, CDR2 YENEEA. With V trimmed by 5 bases and J by 9 bases, 11 bases remained unmatched. CDR3 length: 14 residues. The CDR3 region is CASSQTGAQGTQYF. As DNA, the CDR3 is TGTGCCAGCAGCCAAACAGGGGCACAAGGCACGCAGTATTTT.

The chain carries TRBV27 and TRBJ2-5; 9 bases are a match to TRBD1. V lost 3 bases and J lost 5; bases outside the gene matches: 10. The germline V gene has CDR1 MNHEY and CDR2 SMNVEV (reference sequence). The CDR3 is 16 amino acids. CDR3 in DNA: TGTGCCAGCAGTTTTTCATGGGGACAGGGTACGGAGACCCAGTACTTC. Its protein product is CASSFSWGQGTETQYF.

The J gene is TRBJ1-3, the V gene TRBV29-1; D unresolved. The V and J ends lost 8 bases and 1 base respectively, with 6 bases between them. CDR1 is SQVTM, CDR2 ANQGSEA, per germline. The CDR3 runs 11 residues. The CDR3 nucleotides read TGCAGCTTTCTATCTGGAAACACCATATATTTT. It translates to CSFLSGNTIYF.

The CDR3 DNA reads as TGCGCCAGCAGCCAAGTTGCGACAGGGTTCGGGTTGGGCACTGAAGCTTTCTTT. Residues: CASSQVATGFGLGTEAFF. The V call is TRBV4-3, the J call TRBJ1-1; 7 positions agree with TRBD1. In germline, CDR1 is LGHNA, CDR2 YSLEER. This CDR3 comprises 18 residues. J lost 4 bases, V lost 1 base, and 15 bases had no gene match.

In its sample, this clone was seen once. The CDR3: CASSLVPLVTYGYTF. Here the CDR3 DNA reads TGTGCCAGCAGCTTAGTACCGTTAGTAACCTATGGCTACACCTTC. The chain employs TRBV7-9 and TRBJ1-2; unclear D gene. Trimming left V 1 base short and J 4 bases short, with 13 bases between. This CDR3 is 15 amino acids long. The germline CDR1 and CDR2 sequences are SEHNR and FQNEAQ (reference sequence).

V usage is TRBV25-1 and J usage is TRBJ2-2; possible D gene TRBD1, 6 bases. The CDR3 extends over 13 amino acids. The germline V and J ends were trimmed by 6 bases and 7 bases, with 12 bases remaining between them. From germline, CDR1 is MGHDK and CDR2 SYGVNS. The DNA of the CDR3 is TGTGCCAGCAGCGAGGGGGTTATCGGGGAGCTGTTTTTT. The encoded protein is CASSEGVIGELFF. Together with reference TRBV25-1 and TRBJ2-2, the CDR3 gives the full variable domain: EADIYQTPRYLVIGTGKKITLECSQTMGHDKMYWYQQDPGMELHLIHYSYGVNSTEKGDLSSESTVSRIRTEHFPLTLESARPSHTSQYLCASSEGVIGELFFGEGSRLTVL.

CDR3 amino acids: CASTSTGLLAEAFF. As DNA, the CDR3 is TGCGCCAGCACCTCGACAGGGCTATTAGCTGAAGCTTTCTTT. The chain uses TRBV5-1 and TRBJ1-1, with 7 bases fitting TRBD1. CDR1 is SGHRS and CDR2 is YFSETQ in the germline V gene. V shed 6 bases and J 6 bases; nucleotides not matched to a gene: 11. The CDR3 covers 14 residues.

The chain recombines TRBV27 with TRBJ2-5, with D tentatively TRBD1 (5 bases). Germline-derived CDR1 and CDR2 are MNHEY and SMNVEV (reference sequence). Deletions cut 8 bases from V and 5 bases from J, with 12 bases between. The CDR3 sequence is 12 residues long. CDR3 nucleotides: TGTGCCAGCCAGACAGTCAAGGAGACCCAGTACTTC. Protein: CASQTVKETQYF.

The chain joins TRBV12-2 to TRBJ1-2; no check of the table's D call, TRBD1, against the DNA was made. TRBV12-2 is given as a pseudogene. The CDR3 has 17 residues. CDR3 sequence reads: CASRFYGYRESNYGYTF. CDR3 DNA sequence: TGTGCAAGTCGCTTCTATGGTTACAGAGAATCTAACTATGGCTACACCTTC.

This clone was detected only once. The rearrangement uses TRBV10-3 and TRBJ2-7; 9 positions agree with TRBD2. Germline assignment: CDR1 ENHRY and CDR2 SYGVKD. After removal of 2 bases from V and 2 bases from J, the junction contained 4 bases not matched to a gene. The CDR3 runs to 15 residues. The CDR3, as DNA: TGTGCCATCAGTGAGATAGCGGGAGTAACCTACGAGCAGTACTTC. Its translation is CAISEIAGVTYEQYF.

The chain joins TRBV28 to TRBJ1-2; D is undetermined. The germline V and J ends were trimmed by 4 bases and 0 bases, with 9 bases remaining between them. The CDR3 loop spans 14 amino acids. Germline V gene sequence: CDR1 MDHEN, CDR2 SYDVKM. In DNA, the CDR3 is TGTGCCAGCAGTTCGGCGGATACTAACTATGGCTACACCTTC. Its translation: CASSSADTNYGYTF.

The chain is built from TRBV11-2 and TRBJ2-1; perhaps TRBD2 as D (5 bases). V lost 0 bases and J 5 bases, leaving 11 bases between the germline ends. Germline V gives CDR1 SGHAT, CDR2 FQNNGV. The CDR3 runs to 15 residues. The CDR3 bases are TGTGCCAGCAGCTTAGATGAGAGAGGGAACAATGAGCAGTTCTTC. Its translation: CASSLDERGNNEQFF.